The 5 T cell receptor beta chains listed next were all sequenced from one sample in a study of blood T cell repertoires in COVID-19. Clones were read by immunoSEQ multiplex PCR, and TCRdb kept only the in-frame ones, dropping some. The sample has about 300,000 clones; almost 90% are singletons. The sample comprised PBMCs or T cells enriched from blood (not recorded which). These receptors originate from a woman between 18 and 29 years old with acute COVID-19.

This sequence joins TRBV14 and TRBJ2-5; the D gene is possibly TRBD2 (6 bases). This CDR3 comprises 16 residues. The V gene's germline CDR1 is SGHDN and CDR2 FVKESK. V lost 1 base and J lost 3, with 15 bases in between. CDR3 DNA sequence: TGTGCCAGCAGCCAAGGGATTCGAGCGGGTAAAGAGACCCAGTACTTC. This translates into CASSQGIRAGKETQYF.

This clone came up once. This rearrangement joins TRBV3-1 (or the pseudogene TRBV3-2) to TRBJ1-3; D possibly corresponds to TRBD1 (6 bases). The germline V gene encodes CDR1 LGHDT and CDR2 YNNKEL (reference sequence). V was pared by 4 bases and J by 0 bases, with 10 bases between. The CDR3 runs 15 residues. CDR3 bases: TGTGCCAGCAGCCCAGGGGTGAGCTCTGGAAACACCATATATTTT. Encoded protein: CASSPGVSSGNTIYF.

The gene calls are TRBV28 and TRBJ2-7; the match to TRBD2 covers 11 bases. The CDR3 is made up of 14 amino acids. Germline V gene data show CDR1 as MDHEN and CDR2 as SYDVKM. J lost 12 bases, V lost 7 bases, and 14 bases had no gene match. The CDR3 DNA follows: TGTGCCAGCAAGAAGGGACTAGCGGACCCCCCTCGGTACTTC. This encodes CASKKGLADPPRYF. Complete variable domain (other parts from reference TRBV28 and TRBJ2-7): DVKVTQSSRYLVKRTGEKVFLECVQDMDHENMFWYRQDPGLGLRLIYFSYDVKMKEKGDIPEGYSVSREKKERFSLILESASTNQTSMYLCASKKGLADPPRYFGPGTRLTVT.

This chain's CDR3 is CASSLRAGSGNTIYF. For the CDR3, the DNA is TGTGCCAGCAGCTTAAGAGCAGGGTCTGGAAACACCATATATTTT. The chain carries TRBV7-2 and TRBJ1-3; D is perhaps TRBD1 (5 bases). CDR1 and CDR2 from the germline V gene are SGHTA and FQGNSA. The CDR3 consists of 15 residues. V lost 2 bases and J lost 1, with 9 bases in between.

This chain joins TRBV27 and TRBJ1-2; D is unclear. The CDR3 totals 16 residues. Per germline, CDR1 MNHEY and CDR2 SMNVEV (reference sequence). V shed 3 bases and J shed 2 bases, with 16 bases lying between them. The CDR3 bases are TGTGCCAGCAGTTTTAAAGGAGTCGTAGCGAACTATGGCTACACCTTC. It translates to CASSFKGVVANYGYTF.